This TCR beta chain was obtained from a study of cytomegalovirus exposure and HLA in healthy donors. Notes on the study in general: In a later analysis, about 17,000 TCR beta sequences were associated with HLA alleles at 0.05 false discovery rate.

There are a few counts of this clone. Its antigen is not known. The junction does not match germline at one end; this may be a read error. The CDR3 consists of 13 residues. CDR1 and CDR2 from the germline V gene are KGHSH and LQKENI. PCR was performed using 60 Vbeta and 13 Jbeta primers. Using immunoSEQ multiplex PCR, the repertoire was profiled, and TCRdb retains in-frame clones only, with some absent. The sample includes 150,000 to 200,000 clones, 82% of them seen just once. The rearrangement joins TRBV18 to TRBJ2-5; D unresolved. The sequencing sample was made of PBMCs. The sequence was obtained from a male donor in good health and CMV-seronegative. CDR3 DNA sequence: TGTGCCAGCTCACCACCCAACGAAGAGACTCAGTACTTC. Its protein product is CASSPPNEETQYF.